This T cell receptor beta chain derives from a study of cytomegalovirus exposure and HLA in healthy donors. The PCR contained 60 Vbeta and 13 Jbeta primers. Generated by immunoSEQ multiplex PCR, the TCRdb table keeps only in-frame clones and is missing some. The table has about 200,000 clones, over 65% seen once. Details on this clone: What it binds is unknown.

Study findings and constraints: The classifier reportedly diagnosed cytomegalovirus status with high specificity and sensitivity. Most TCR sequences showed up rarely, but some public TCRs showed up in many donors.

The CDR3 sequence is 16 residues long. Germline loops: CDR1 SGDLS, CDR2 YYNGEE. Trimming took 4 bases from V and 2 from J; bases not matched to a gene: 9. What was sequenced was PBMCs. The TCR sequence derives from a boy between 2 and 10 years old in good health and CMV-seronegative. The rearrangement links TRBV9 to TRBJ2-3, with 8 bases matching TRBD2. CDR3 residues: CASSSGGGSSTDTQYF. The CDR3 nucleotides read TGTGCCAGCAGCTCCGGGGGGGGGTCCTCCACAGATACGCAGTATTTT.